A single sample gave rise to the 2 T cell receptor beta chains below, sequenced in a study of Ad26.COV2.S vaccination and SARS-CoV-2 variants. Sequencing used immunoSEQ multiplex PCR; TCRdb keeps in-frame clones, though not all of them. Of around 370,000 clones in the sample, about 90% are singletons; the top ten hold about 3.9%. Sequenced material: peripheral blood, taken after recovery from COVID-19. The source of these receptors is a human donor who had recovered from COVID-19.

As to this clone: Other nucleotide sequences in the sample specify the same CDR3. The J gene is TRBJ2-3, the V gene TRBV12-3 or TRBV12-4; D is undetermined. V was cut by 0 bases and J by 6 bases, with 4 bases left in between. The CDR3 has 12 amino acids. The CDR3 loop is CASSLATDTQYF. DNA for the CDR3: TGTGCCAGCAGTTTAGCCACGGATACGCAGTATTTT.

The chain recombines TRBV7-8 with TRBJ2-7; a weak D match, TRBD1 (5 bases). Trimming shortened V by 2 bases and J by 2 bases, and 7 bases separated the two germline ends. Germline loops: CDR1 SGHVS, CDR2 FQNEAQ. The CDR3 length is 13 residues. The CDR3 here is CASSLTGPYEQYF. CDR3 in DNA: TGTGCCAGCAGCTTAACAGGACCCTACGAGCAGTACTTC. The whole variable domain, remainder taken from reference TRBV7-8 and TRBJ2-7, is GAGVSQSPRYKVAKRGQDVALRCDPISGHVSLFWYQQALGQGPEFLTYFQNEAQLDKSGLPSDRFFAERPEGSVSTLKIQRTQQEDSAVYLCASSLTGPYEQYFGPGTRLTVT.